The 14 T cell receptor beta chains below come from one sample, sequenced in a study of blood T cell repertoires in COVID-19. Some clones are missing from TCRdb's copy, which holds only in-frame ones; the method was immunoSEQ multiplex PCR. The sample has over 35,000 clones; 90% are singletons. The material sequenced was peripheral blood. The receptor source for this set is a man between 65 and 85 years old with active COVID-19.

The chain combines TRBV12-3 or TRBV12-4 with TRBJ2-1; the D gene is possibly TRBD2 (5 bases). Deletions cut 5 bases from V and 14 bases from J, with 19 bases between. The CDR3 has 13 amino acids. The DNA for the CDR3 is TGTGCCAGCAGTCTCCGGGCCCCCGGGGTTAAGTTCTTC. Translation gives CASSLRAPGVKFF.

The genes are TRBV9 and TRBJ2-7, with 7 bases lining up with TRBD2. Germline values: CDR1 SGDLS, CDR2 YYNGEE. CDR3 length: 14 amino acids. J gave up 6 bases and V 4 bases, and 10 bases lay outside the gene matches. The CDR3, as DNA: TGTGCCAGCAGCCTGGGGGGGTTGACGGCCGAGCAGTACTTC. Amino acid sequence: CASSLGGLTAEQYF. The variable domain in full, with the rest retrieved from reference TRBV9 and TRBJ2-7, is DSGVTQTPKHLITATGQRVTLRCSPRSGDLSVYWYQQSLDQGLQFLIQYYNGEERAKGNILERFSAQQFPDLHSELNLSSLELGDSALYFCASSLGGLTAEQYFGPGTRLTVT.

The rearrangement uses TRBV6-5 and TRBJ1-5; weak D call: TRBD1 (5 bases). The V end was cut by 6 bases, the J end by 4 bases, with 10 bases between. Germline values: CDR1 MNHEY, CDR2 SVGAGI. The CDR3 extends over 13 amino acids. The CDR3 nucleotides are TGTGCCAGCAGGCTCGACAGTAATCAGCCCCAGCATTTT. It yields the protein CASRLDSNQPQHF.

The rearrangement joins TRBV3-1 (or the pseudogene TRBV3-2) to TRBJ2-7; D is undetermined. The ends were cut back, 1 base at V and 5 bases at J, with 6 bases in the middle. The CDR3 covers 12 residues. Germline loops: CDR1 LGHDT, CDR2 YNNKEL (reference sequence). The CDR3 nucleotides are TGTGCCAGCAGCCAAGCTACCCACGAGCAGTACTTC. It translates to CASSQATHEQYF.

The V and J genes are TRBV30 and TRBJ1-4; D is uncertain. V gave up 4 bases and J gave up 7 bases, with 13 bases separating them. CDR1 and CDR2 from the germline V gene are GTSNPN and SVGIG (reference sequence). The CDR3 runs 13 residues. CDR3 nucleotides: TGTGCCTGGAAGAGGTCGCTGGGTGAAAAACTGTTTTTT. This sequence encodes CAWKRSLGEKLFF. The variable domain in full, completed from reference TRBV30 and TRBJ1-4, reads SQTIHQWPATLVQPVGSPLSLECTVEGTSNPNLYWYRQAAGRGLQLLFYSVGIGQISSEVPQNLSASRPQDRQFILSSKKLLLSDSGFYLCAWKRSLGEKLFFGSGTQLSVL.

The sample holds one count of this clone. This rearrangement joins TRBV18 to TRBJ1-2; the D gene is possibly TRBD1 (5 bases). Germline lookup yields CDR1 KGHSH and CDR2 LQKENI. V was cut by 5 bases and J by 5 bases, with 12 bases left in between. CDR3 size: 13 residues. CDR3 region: CASSTQGLYGYTF. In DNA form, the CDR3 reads TGTGCCAGCTCAACCCAGGGACTTTATGGCTACACCTTC.

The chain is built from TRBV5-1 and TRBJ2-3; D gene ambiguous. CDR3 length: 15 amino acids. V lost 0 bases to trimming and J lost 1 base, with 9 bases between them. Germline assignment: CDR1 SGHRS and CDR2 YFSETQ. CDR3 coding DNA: TGCGCCAGCAGCTTGGACTCTATCGGCACAGATACGCAGTATTTT. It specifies CASSLDSIGTDTQYF.

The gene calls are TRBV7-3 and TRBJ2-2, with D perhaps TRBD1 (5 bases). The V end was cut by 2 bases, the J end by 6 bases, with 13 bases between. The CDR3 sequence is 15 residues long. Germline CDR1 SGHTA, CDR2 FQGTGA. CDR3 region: CASSLDVRAAGELFF. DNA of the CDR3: TGTGCCAGCAGCTTAGACGTCAGGGCGGCCGGGGAGCTGTTTTTT.

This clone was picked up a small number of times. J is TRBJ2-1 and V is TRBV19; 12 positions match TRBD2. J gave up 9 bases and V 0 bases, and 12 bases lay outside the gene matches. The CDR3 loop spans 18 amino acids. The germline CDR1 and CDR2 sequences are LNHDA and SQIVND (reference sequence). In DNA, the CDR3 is TGTGCCAGTAGTATAGACGTTAGGACTAGCGGGAAAGGTACTGAGCAGTTCTTC. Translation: CASSIDVRTSGKGTEQFF.

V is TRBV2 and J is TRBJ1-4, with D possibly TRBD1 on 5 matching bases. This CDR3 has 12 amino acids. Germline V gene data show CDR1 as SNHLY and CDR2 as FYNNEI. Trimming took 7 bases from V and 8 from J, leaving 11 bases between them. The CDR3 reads CASMQGAEKLFF. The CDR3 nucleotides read TGTGCCAGCATGCAAGGGGCGGAAAAACTGTTTTTT.

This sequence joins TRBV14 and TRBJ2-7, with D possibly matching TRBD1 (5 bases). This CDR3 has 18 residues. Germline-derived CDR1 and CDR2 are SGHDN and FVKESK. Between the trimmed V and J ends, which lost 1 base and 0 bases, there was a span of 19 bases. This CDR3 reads CASSQALPRVGFSYEQYF. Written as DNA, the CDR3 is TGTGCCAGCAGCCAAGCTTTACCCAGGGTTGGCTTCTCCTACGAGCAGTACTTC.

CDR3 bases: TGTGCCAGCTCACCACCGACGGGCTCTGGAAACACCATATATTTT. It is translated as CASSPPTGSGNTIYF. The genes are TRBV18 and TRBJ1-3; D is uncertain. Per the germline V gene, CDR1 is KGHSH and CDR2 is LQKENI. The CDR3 spans 15 residues. V shed 0 bases and J shed 0 bases, with 6 bases lying between them.

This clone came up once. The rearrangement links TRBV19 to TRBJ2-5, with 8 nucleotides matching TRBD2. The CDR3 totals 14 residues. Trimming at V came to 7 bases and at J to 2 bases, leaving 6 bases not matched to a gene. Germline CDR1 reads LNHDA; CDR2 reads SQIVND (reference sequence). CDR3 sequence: CASKVAGPQETQYF. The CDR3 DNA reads TGTGCCAGTAAGGTAGCGGGGCCTCAAGAGACCCAGTACTTC. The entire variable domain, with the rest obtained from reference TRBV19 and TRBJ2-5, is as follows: DGGITQSPKYLFRKEGQNVTLSCEQNLNHDAMYWYRQDPGQGLRLIYYSQIVNDFQKGDIAEGYSVSREKKESFPLTVTSAQKNPTAFYLCASKVAGPQETQYFGPGTRLLVL.

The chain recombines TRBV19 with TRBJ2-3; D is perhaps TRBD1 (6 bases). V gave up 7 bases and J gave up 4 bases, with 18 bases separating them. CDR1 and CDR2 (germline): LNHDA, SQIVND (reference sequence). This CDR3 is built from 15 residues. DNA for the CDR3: TGTGCCAGTAAGAATTTTGGGGGCGATGCAGATACGCAGTATTTT. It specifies CASKNFGGDADTQYF.